This T cell receptor beta chain was sequenced during a study of blood T cell repertoires in COVID-19. The overall study: The study drew acute and convalescent COVID-19 samples from the United States, Italy and Spain.

Original methodology: Counts of nucleated cells, estimated from reference gene primer amplification, were obtained. Using immunoSEQ multiplex PCR, the repertoire was profiled, and TCRdb retains in-frame clones only, with some absent. V and J calls plus clone size are reproduced from that table; the DNA served to infer D and trimming. The table lists approximately 130,000 clones, approximately 83% of them singletons, with 8.5% to 10% in the top ten. Unmatched junction bases numbered 11, after V lost 5 bases and J lost 4 bases. The CDR3 is made up of 17 amino acids. In germline, CDR1 is SGHAT, CDR2 FQNNGV.

The clonotype was recovered from a man aged 40-55 years with active or convalescent COVID-19. Sequenced material: peripheral blood. The V and J genes are TRBV11-2 and TRBJ1-1, with 12 nucleotides matching TRBD1. CDR3 amino acids: CASSGIGDRGRPTEAFF. CDR3 nucleotide sequence: TGTGCCAGCAGCGGGATCGGGGACAGGGGGCGACCCACTGAAGCTTTCTTT.